This paragraph reports one T cell receptor (beta chain). Its antigen is as yet unknown. This sample stems from a study of OX40 agonist ivuxolimab in advanced cancers. Overall study: The study enrolled dose-escalation patients with hepatocellular carcinoma, melanoma, renal cell or head and neck cancer. Previous treatment with anti-PD-1, anti-PD-L1 or anti-CTLA-4 therapy was allowed; 35% to 50% had received some. Findings and caveats of the study: Among patients with partial responses at 0.1-3.0 mg/kg, clonal expansion was among the lowest.

Autoimmune disease history or systemic immunosuppression led to patient exclusion. TCRdb's copy holds only in-frame clones and misses some; the assay was immunoSEQ multiplex PCR. Among tens of thousands of clones listed, around 89% were seen once. The CDR3 is made up of 14 amino acids. V lost 0 bases and J lost 4, with 12 bases in between. Germline V gives CDR1 GTSNPN, CDR2 SVGIG (reference sequence). The sequenced sample was CD4+ or CD8+ T cells sorted from blood, obtained in a trial of the OX40 agonist ivuxolimab. The chain carries TRBV30 and TRBJ1-1, with unresolved D. The receptor's source is an adult with an advanced solid tumor such as melanoma, head and neck, liver or kidney cancer. This CDR3 reads CAWSVLGSPTEAFF. In DNA, the CDR3 is TGTGCCTGGAGTGTATTAGGCAGCCCCACTGAAGCTTTCTTT.